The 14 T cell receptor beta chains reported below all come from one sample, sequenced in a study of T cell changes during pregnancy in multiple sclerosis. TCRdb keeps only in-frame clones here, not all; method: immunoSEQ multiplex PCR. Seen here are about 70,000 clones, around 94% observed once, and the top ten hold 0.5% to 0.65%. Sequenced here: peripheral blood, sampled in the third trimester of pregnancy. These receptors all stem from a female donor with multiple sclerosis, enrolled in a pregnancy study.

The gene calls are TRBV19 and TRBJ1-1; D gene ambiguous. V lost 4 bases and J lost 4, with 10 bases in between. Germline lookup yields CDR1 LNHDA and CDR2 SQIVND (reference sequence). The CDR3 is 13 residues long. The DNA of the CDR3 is TGTGCCAGTAGTACGATTCGAGGCACTGAAGCTTTCTTT. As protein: CASSTIRGTEAFF. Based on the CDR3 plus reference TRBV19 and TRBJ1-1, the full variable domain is DGGITQSPKYLFRKEGQNVTLSCEQNLNHDAMYWYRQDPGQGLRLIYYSQIVNDFQKGDIAEGYSVSREKKESFPLTVTSAQKNPTAFYLCASSTIRGTEAFFGQGTRLTVV.

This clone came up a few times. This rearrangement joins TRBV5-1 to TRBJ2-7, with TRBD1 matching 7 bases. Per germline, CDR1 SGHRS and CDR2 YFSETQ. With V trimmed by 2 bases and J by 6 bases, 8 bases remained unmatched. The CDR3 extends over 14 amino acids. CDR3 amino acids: CASSLQGPLGEQYF. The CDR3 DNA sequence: TGCGCCAGCAGCTTACAGGGGCCTCTGGGCGAGCAGTACTTC.

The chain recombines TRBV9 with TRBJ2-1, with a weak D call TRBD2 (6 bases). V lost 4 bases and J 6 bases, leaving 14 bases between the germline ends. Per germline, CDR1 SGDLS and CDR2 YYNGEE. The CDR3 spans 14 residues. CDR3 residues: CASSPYGGFNEQFF. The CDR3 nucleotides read TGTGCCAGCAGCCCATATGGGGGGTTCAATGAGCAGTTCTTC.

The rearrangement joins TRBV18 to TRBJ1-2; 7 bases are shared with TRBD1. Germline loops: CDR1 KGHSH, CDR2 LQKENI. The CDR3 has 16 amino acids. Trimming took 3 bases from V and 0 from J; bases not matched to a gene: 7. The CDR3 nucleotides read TGTGCCAGCTCACCTCTCCGACAGGGTACTAACTATGGCTACACCTTC. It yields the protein CASSPLRQGTNYGYTF.

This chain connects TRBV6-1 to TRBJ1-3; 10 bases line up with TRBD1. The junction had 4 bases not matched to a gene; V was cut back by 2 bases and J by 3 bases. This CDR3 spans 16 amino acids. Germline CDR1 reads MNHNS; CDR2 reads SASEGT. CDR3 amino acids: CASSEWTGGIGNTIYF. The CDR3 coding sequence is TGTGCCAGCAGTGAATGGACAGGGGGAATTGGAAACACCATATATTTT.

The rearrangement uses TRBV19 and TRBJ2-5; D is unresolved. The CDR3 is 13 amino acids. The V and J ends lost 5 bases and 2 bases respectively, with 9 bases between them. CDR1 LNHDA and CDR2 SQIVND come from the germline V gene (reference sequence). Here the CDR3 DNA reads TGTGCCAGTAGTTGGGCCCCGCAAGAGACCCAGTACTTC. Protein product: CASSWAPQETQYF.

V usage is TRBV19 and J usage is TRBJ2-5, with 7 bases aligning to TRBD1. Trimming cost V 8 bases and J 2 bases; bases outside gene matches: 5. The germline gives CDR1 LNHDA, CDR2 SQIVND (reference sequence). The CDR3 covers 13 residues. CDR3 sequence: CASRDRGQETQYF. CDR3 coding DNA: TGTGCCAGTCGGGACAGAGGTCAAGAGACCCAGTACTTC.

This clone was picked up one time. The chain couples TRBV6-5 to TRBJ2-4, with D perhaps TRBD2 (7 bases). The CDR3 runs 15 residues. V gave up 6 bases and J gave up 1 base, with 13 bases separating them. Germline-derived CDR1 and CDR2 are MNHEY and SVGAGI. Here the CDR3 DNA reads TGTGCCAGCAGCCGAGAGGGGGGGGCCAAAAACATTCAGTACTTC. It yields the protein CASSREGGAKNIQYF.

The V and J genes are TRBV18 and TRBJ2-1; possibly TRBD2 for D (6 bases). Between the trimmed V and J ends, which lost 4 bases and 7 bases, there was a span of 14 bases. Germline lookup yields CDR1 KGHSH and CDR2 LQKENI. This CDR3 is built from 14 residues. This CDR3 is CASSLAAGWNEQFF. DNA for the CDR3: TGTGCCAGCTCACTCGCGGCGGGGTGGAATGAGCAGTTCTTC.

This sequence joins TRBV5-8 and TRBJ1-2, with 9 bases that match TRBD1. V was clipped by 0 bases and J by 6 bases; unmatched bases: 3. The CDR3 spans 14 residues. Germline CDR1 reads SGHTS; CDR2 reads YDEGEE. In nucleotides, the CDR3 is TGTGCCAGCAGCTTGGGACAGGGGGGAAATGGCTACACCTTC. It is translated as CASSLGQGGNGYTF.

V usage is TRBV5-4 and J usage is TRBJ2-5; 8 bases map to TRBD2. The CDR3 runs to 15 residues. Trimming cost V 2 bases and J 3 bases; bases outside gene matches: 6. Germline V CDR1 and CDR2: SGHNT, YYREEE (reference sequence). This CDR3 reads CASSFPGGAEETQYF. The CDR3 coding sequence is TGTGCCAGCAGCTTCCCCGGGGGGGCCGAAGAGACCCAGTACTTC.

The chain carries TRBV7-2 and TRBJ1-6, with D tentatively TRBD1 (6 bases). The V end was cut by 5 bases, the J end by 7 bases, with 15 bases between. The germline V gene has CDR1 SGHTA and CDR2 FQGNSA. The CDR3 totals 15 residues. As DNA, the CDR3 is TGTGCCAGCAGCCAAGACAGGTCGGGCAATTCACCCCTCCACTTT. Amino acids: CASSQDRSGNSPLHF.

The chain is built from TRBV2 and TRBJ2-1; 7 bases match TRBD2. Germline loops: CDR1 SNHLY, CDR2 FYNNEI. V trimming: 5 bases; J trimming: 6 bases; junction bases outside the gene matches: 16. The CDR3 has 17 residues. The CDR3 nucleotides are TGTGCCAGCAGTTCAGCTATCATGGGACTAACATTCAATGAGCAGTTCTTC. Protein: CASSSAIMGLTFNEQFF.

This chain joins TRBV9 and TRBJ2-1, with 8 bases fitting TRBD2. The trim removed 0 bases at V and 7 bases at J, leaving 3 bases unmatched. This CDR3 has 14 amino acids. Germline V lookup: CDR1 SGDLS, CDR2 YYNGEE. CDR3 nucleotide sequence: TGTGCCAGCAGCGTAGCGGGGGGGCAGAATGAGCAGTTCTTC. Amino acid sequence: CASSVAGGQNEQFF.